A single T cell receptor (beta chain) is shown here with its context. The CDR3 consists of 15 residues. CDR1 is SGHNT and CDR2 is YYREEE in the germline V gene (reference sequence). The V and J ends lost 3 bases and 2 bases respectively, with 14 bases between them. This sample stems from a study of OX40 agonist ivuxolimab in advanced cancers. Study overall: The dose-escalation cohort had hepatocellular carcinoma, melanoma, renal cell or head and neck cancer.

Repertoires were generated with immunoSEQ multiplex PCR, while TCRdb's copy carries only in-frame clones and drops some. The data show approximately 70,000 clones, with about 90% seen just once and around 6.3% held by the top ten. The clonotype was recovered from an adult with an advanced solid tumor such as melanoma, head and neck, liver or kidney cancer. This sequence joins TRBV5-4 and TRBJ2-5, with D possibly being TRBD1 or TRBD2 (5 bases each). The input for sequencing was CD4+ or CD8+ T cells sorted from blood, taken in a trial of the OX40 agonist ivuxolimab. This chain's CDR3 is CASSSVGDGQETQYF. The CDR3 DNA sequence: TGTGCCAGCAGCTCCGTTGGGGACGGTCAAGAGACCCAGTACTTC.